This T cell receptor (beta chain) comes out of a study of metastatic and nonmetastatic thyroid tumors. Looking at the study overall: Comparison of repertoires was carried out across blood and tumor or nodule tissue from malignant and benign thyroid patients. Whole-study findings and limits: Significantly higher TCR beta diversity was reportedly seen in malignant thyroid tumors than benign nodules, in blood and tumor.

This clone was counted only a few times. The antigen is undetermined. As handled by the study authors: It was from CDR3 differences across clinicopathological groups that a distant-metastasis classifier for papillary thyroid cancer was built. TCRdb reanalyzed the PCR reads with MiXCR. The V and J calls and clone size come from TCRdb's table, not from the authors' own analysis. The data contain approximately 35,000 clones, roughly a third of them singletons. Patients were all untreated before their thyroid surgery. V was trimmed by 6 bases and J by 0 bases, leaving 18 bases between them. This CDR3 spans 17 amino acids. Germline lookup yields CDR1 MDHEN and CDR2 SYDVKM.

The genes are TRBV28 and TRBJ1-5, with no clear D. The source of this sequence is a female donor with papillary thyroid cancer or a benign thyroid nodule (not recorded which). Some clones in this sample may be carry-over from other donors' samples. Material for sequencing was tumor tissue. CDR3 sequence (DNA): TGTGCCAGCAGCCCTATGGGAGGGATCATTAGCAATCAGCCCCAGCATTTT. It yields the protein CASSPMGGIISNQPQHF. Drawing the rest from reference TRBV28 and TRBJ1-5, the complete variable domain is DVKVTQSSRYLVKRTGEKVFLECVQDMDHENMFWYRQDPGLGLRLIYFSYDVKMKEKGDIPEGYSVSREKKERFSLILESASTNQTSMYLCASSPMGGIISNQPQHFGDGTRLSIL.